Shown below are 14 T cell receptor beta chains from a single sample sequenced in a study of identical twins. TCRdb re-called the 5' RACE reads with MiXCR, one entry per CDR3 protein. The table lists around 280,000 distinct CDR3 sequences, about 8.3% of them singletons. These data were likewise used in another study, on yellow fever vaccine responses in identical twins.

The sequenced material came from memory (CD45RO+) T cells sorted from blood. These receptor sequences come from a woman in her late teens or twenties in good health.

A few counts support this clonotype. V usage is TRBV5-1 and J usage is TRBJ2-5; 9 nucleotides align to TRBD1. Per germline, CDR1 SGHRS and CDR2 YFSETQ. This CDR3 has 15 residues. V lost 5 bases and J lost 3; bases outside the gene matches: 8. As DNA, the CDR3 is TGCGCCAGCAGGGGAAGCACAGGGGGCAAAGAGACCCAGTACTTC. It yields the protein CASRGSTGGKETQYF.

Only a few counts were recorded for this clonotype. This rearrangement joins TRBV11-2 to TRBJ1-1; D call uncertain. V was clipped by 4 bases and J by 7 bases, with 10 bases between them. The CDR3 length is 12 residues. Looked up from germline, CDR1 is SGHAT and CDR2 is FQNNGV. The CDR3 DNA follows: TGTGCCAGCAGCTCCGGGCCTTTTGAAGCTTTCTTT. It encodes CASSSGPFEAFF.

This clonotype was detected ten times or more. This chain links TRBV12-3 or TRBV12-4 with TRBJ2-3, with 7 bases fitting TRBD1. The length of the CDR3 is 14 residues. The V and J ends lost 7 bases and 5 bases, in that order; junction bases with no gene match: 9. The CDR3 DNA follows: TGTGCCAGCAATCTACACCCAGGGGGAGATACGCAGTATTTT. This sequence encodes CASNLHPGGDTQYF.

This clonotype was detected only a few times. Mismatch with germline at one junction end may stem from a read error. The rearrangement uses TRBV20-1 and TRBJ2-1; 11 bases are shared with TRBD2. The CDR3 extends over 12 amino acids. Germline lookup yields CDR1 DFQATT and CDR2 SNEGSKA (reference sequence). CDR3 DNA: TGCAGTGCTAGAGAAACTAGCGGGAGACTCGTCTTC. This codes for CSARETSGRLVF.

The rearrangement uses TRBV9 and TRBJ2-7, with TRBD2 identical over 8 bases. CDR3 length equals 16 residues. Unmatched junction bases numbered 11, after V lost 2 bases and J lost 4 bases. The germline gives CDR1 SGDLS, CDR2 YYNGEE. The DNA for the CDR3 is TGTGCCAGCAGCGTGGGAGAGTTAGCGGGAAGGTACGAGCAGTACTTC. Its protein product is CASSVGELAGRYEQYF.

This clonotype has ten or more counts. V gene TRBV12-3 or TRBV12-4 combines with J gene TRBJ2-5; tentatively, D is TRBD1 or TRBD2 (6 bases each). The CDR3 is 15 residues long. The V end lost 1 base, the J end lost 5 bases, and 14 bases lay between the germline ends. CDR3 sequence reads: CASSLDEGGKETQYF. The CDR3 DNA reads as TGTGCCAGCAGTTTAGACGAGGGGGGTAAGGAGACCCAGTACTTC.

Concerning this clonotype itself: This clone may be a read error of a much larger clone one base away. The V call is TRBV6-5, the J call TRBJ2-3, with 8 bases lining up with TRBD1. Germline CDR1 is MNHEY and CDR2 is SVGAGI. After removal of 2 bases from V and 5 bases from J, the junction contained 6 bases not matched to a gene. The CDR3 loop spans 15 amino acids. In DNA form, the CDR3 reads TGTGCCAGCAGTTACCAGGGGGCGCGCAAAGATACGCAGTATTTT. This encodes CASSYQGARKDTQYF.

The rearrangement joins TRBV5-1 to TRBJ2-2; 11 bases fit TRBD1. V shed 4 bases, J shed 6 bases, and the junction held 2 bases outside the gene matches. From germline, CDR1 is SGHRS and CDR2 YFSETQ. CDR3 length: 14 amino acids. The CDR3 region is CASSQDRGPGELFF. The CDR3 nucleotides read TGCGCCAGCAGCCAGGACAGGGGGCCCGGGGAGCTGTTTTTT.

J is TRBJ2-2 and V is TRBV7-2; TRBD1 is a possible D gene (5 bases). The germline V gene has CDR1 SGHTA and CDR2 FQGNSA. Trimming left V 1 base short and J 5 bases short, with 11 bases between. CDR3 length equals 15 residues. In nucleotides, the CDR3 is TGTGCCAGCAGCTTAGGGGGCTACAGAACCGGGGAGCTGTTTTTT. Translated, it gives CASSLGGYRTGELFF. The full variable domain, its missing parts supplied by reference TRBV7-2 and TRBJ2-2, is GAGVSQSPSNKVTEKGKDVELRCDPISGHTALYWYRQSLGQGLEFLIYFQGNSAPDKSGLPSDRFSAERTGGSVSTLTIQRTQQEDSAVYLCASSLGGYRTGELFFGEGSRLTVL.

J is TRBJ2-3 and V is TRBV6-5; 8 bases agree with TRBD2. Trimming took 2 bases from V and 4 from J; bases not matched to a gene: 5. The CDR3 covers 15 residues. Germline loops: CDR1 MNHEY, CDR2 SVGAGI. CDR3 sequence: CASSYAGGVSDTQYF. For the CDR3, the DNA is TGTGCCAGCAGTTACGCGGGGGGTGTGTCAGATACGCAGTATTTT.

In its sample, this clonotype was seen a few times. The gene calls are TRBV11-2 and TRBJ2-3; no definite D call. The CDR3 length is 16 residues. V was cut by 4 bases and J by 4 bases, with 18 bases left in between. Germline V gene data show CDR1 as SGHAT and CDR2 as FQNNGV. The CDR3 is CASSYKPWPPADTQYF. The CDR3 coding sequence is TGTGCCAGCAGCTACAAGCCGTGGCCGCCGGCAGATACGCAGTATTTT. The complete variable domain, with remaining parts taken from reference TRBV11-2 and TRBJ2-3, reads EAGVAQSPRYKIIEKRQSVAFWCNPISGHATLYWYQQILGQGPKLLIQFQNNGVVDDSQLPKDRFSAERLKGVDSTLKIQPAKLEDSAVYLCASSYKPWPPADTQYFGPGTRLTVL.

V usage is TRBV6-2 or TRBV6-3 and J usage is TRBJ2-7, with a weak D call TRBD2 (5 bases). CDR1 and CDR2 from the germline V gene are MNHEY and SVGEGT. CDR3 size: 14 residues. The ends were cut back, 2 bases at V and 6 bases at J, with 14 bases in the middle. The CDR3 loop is CASSYRLQGGEQYV. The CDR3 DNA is TGTGCCAGCAGTTACAGGCTACAAGGAGGCGAGCAGTACGTC.

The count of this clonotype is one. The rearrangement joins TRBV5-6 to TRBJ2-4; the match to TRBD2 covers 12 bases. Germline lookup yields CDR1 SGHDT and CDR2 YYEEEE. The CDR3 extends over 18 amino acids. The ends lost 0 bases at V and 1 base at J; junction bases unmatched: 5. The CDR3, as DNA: TGTGCCAGCAGCTTGGGTCTAGCGGGGGGGGCGGCCAAAAACATTCAGTACTTC. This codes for CASSLGLAGGAAKNIQYF.

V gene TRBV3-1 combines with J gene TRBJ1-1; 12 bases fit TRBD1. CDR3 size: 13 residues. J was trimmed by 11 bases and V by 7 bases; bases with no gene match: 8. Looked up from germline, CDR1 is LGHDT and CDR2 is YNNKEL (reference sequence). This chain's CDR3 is CASTRGQGARAFF. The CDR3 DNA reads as TGTGCCAGCACCCGGGGACAGGGGGCTAGGGCTTTCTTT.